This TCR beta chain emerged from a study of T-cell memory formation after mild COVID-19. General study findings and limits: A balance of CD4 and CD8 characterized clones contracting day 15 to 85, whereas later expanders leaned CD4+. Proof of SARS-CoV-2 specificity was absent for the second-wave clones that crested on day 37.

On this clonotype itself: Its specificity is unknown.

Germline assignment: CDR1 SSHAT and CDR2 FNYEAQ (reference sequence). The V end lost 5 bases, the J end lost 2 bases, and 16 bases lay between the germline ends. The CDR3 is 15 residues long. After 5'RACE with constant-segment primers, TCR alpha and TCR beta cDNA libraries carrying sample barcodes and UMIs were obtained. TCRdb re-called the 5' RACE reads through MiXCR, storing one row per CDR3 protein. The sample yields approximately 270,000 distinct CDR3 sequences, 15% to 20% seen once. The receptor was isolated from a man in his late teens or twenties who had mild COVID-19 (a few samples of this study predate the infection). Cell type and time point are not known. The chain carries TRBV7-7 and TRBJ2-7, with D unresolved. What was sequenced was PBMCs or a T cell subset sorted from them (not recorded which). This CDR3 reads CASSPHLARPYEQYF. Written as DNA, the CDR3 is TGTGCCAGCAGCCCTCATCTTGCCAGGCCCTACGAGCAGTACTTC.